This T cell receptor beta chain was sequenced in a study of cytomegalovirus exposure and HLA in healthy donors. Germline CDR1 reads ENHRY; CDR2 reads SYGVKD. The CDR3 runs 12 residues. V was shortened by 8 bases and J by 8 bases, with 13 bases between the two germline ends. Vbeta (60) and Jbeta (13) primers were used in the PCR. The table came from immunoSEQ multiplex PCR; TCRdb's copy has only in-frame clones and leaves some out. The sample has 100,000 to 150,000 clones. The receptor comes from a man aged 18 to 29 in good health and CMV-seronegative. Source material: PBMCs. The V and J genes are TRBV10-3 and TRBJ2-1; D might be TRBD2 (6 bases). CDR3 nucleotide sequence: TGTGCCATCCGTGCCGGGAGCGATGAGCAGTTCTTC. Residues: CAIRAGSDEQFF.